This paragraph reports one TCR beta chain. Generated by immunoSEQ multiplex PCR, the TCRdb table keeps only in-frame clones and is missing some. The sample lists roughly 700,000 clones; around 87% were seen once. These data come from a study of shared T cell receptors in the human thymus. The CDR3 loop spans 13 amino acids. V was clipped by 11 bases and J by 3 bases; unmatched bases: 8. CDR1 is SNHLY, CDR2 FYNNEI, per germline. This sample also belongs to another study, concerning human thymus T cells.

This sequence was found in a boy under two years old with a congenital heart defect. The chain links TRBV2 to TRBJ2-3; TRBD2 matches 7 bases. The sample was thymocytes. In DNA form, the CDR3 reads TGTGCCCGACGGGGGAGGGGAACAGATACGCAGTATTTT. This translates into CARRGRGTDTQYF.